Detailed here is one T cell receptor beta chain. This specimen belongs to a study of blood T cell repertoires in COVID-19. Study summary: From the United States, Italy and Spain came samples of acute and convalescent COVID-19. The analysed material was cDNA or gDNA that came from T cells, B-cell-depleted T cells, or PBMCs.

Germline CDR1 reads SNHLY; CDR2 reads FYNNEI. Trimming pared 6 bases from V and 2 bases from J, leaving 23 bases between. There are 18 residues in the CDR3. Original data processing: Amplifying reference gene primers gave estimates of nucleated cell counts. Data came from immunoSEQ multiplex PCR; TCRdb stores just in-frame clones and leaves some out. That table gives V, J and clone size, and the DNA gave D and trimming. The sample carries approximately 86,000 clones, 80% recorded once. Material for sequencing was peripheral blood. The clonotype originates from a woman in her 70s with acute or convalescent COVID-19. The J gene is TRBJ1-3, the V gene TRBV2; a weak D match, TRBD1 (6 bases). For the CDR3, the DNA is TGTGCCAGCAGCGTACAGGGTGTGGGGCTGGGCGCTGGAAACACCATATATTTT. Translation gives CASSVQGVGLGAGNTIYF.